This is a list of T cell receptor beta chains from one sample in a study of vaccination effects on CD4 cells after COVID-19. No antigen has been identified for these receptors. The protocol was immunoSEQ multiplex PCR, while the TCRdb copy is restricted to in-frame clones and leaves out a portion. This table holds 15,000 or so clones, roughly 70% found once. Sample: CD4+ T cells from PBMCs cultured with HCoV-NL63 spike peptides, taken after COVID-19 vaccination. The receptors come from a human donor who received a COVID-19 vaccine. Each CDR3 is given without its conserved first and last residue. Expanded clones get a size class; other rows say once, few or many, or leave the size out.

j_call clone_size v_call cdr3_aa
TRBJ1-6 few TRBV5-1 ASSFTGGTDSPLH
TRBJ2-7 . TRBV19 ASSPIAGGRSSYEQY
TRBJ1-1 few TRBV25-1 ASSDRRGWAEAF
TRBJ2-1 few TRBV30 AWSVLAPYEQF
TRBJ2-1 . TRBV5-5 ASSLVGGRYNEQF
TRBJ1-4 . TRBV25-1 ASSATGGAEKLF
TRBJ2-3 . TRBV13 ASSLRLPGPDTQY
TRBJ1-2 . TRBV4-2 ASSQGDRERGYT
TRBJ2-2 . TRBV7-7 ASSLGQGGELF
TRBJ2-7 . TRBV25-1 ASSIRLKTSYEQY
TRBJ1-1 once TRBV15 ATSSVQANTEAF
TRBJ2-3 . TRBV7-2 ASSLNPTGLDTQY
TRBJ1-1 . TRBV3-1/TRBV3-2 ASRQRQGFTEAF
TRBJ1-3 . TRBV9 ASSVGVLNTIY
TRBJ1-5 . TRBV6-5 ASSSPRGATNQPQH
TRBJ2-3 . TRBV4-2 ASSQEGVWVTDTQY
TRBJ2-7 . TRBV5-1 ASSLDRGREQY
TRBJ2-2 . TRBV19 ASSIQGATGELF
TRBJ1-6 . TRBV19 ASSPRTEDNSPLH
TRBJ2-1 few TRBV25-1 ASSDERRRQTYNEQF
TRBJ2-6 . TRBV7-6 ASSLVGYSGANVLT
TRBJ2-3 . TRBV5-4 ASSPTSGVSTDTQY
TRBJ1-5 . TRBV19 ASSIPDRGFNQPQH
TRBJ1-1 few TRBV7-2 ASSAGGQPRAF
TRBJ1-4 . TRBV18 ASSPQAPPATNEKLF
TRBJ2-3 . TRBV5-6 ASSTGGRRNTDTQY
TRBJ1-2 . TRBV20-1 SAPPGNGYT